The 29 T cell receptor beta chains below come from one sample, sequenced in a study of T-cell reconstitution after alpha-beta-depleted transplantation in children. Preparing the TCRbeta library involved the use of unique molecular identifiers. TCRdb recomputed calls from the PCR reads with MiXCR, one row per CDR3 protein. Of more than 400,000 distinct CDR3 sequences in the sample, about 40% were seen once. The input for sequencing was PBMCs, taken before TCRalphabeta/CD19-depleted stem cell transplant. The receptor set was obtained from a girl aged 2 to 9 with aplastic anemia, due to receive a stem cell transplant.

The chain couples TRBV30 to TRBJ1-2; D is unclear. The germline V gene has CDR1 GTSNPN and CDR2 SVGIG (reference sequence). The CDR3 is 13 amino acids. V was cut by 3 bases and J by 2 bases, with 10 bases left in between. The DNA of the CDR3 is TGTGCCTGGAGGGCGGCAGGCAACTATGGCTACACCTTC. Its protein is CAWRAAGNYGYTF.

This clonotype was detected a few times. The chain uses TRBV20-1 and TRBJ1-4, with D maybe TRBD1 (5 bases). V gave up 6 bases and J gave up 3 bases, with 11 bases separating them. CDR3 length equals 13 residues. Germline lookup yields CDR1 DFQATT and CDR2 SNEGSKA (reference sequence). The CDR3 here is CSATPGPNEKLFF. The CDR3 DNA is TGCAGTGCGACGCCGGGACCTAATGAAAAACTGTTTTTT.

The chain recombines TRBV12-3 or TRBV12-4 with TRBJ2-2; weak D call: TRBD2 (6 bases). The CDR3 has 16 amino acids. Trimming cost V 5 bases and J 4 bases, with 17 bases left between them. The CDR3 region has the DNA TGTGCCAGCAGTCGCCGGGCTAGCGTGGGCACCGGGGAGCTGTTTTTT. Translation: CASSRRASVGTGELFF.

This clonotype was detected only once. The rearrangement joins TRBV5-1 to TRBJ2-5; D unclear. The CDR3 is 14 residues long. Deletions cut 0 bases from V and 0 bases from J, with 6 bases between. Germline loops: CDR1 SGHRS, CDR2 YFSETQ. The DNA of the CDR3 is TGCGCCAGCAGCTTGGTTGACCACCAAGAGACCCAGTACTTC. This gives the protein CASSLVDHQETQYF.

The chain joins TRBV12-3 or TRBV12-4 to TRBJ2-7; 9 bases are shared with TRBD1. This CDR3 has 15 amino acids. J gave up 6 bases and V 2 bases, and 8 bases lay outside the gene matches. As DNA, the CDR3 is TGTGCCAGCAGTTTAAAGGGACAGGGCATCCTCGAGCAGTACTTC. Its translation: CASSLKGQGILEQYF.

The V gene is TRBV29-1, the J gene TRBJ1-1; tentative D call: TRBD1 (5 bases). CDR1 and CDR2 from the germline V gene are SQVTM and ANQGSEA. The CDR3 spans 11 residues. V lost 3 bases, J lost 11 bases, and 13 bases lay in between. The DNA for the CDR3 is TGCAGCGTTGAGGGACGGGGAGAGGCTTTCTTT. Amino acid sequence: CSVEGRGEAFF.

This clonotype has just a few counts. V is TRBV15 and J is TRBJ2-2, with TRBD1 as a possible D gene (6 bases). The V end lost 0 bases, the J end lost 1 base, and 12 bases lay between the germline ends. Looked up from germline, CDR1 is LNHNV and CDR2 is YYDKDF (reference sequence). The CDR3 contains 17 residues. The DNA for the CDR3 is TGTGCCACCAGCAGAGATCTGGGACATGAGAACACCGGGGAGCTGTTTTTT. Residues: CATSRDLGHENTGELFF.

The V and J genes are TRBV7-8 and TRBJ1-5; no reliable D call. The CDR3 has 16 residues. CDR1 is SGHVS and CDR2 is FQNEAQ in the germline V gene. Trimming shortened V by 1 base and J by 2 bases, and 12 bases separated the two germline ends. The CDR3 here is CASSLGVGRGNQPQHF. CDR3 coding DNA: TGTGCCAGCAGCTTAGGAGTCGGAAGGGGCAATCAGCCCCAGCATTTT.

The gene calls are TRBV27 and TRBJ2-3, with 10 bases lining up with TRBD2. Trimming cost V 4 bases and J 4 bases; bases outside gene matches: 14. The germline V gene encodes CDR1 MNHEY and CDR2 SMNVEV (reference sequence). The CDR3 sequence is 18 residues long. In nucleotides, the CDR3 is TGTGCCAGCAGTTCGGTACAGACTCTAGCGGGAGTTGCAGATACGCAGTATTTT. Protein product: CASSSVQTLAGVADTQYF.

The V gene is TRBV7-9, the J gene TRBJ2-7, with a possible D match to TRBD2 (6 bases). This CDR3 comprises 15 residues. CDR1 SEHNR and CDR2 FQNEAQ come from the germline V gene (reference sequence). The V and J ends lost 7 bases and 4 bases respectively, with 20 bases between them. In DNA form, the CDR3 reads TGTGCCAGCAACTCCCCGCTAGGCGGGGTGTACGAGCAGTACTTC. Amino acids: CASNSPLGGVYEQYF.

V usage is TRBV5-1 and J usage is TRBJ2-7, with D uncertain. The CDR3 spans 16 residues. The germline V and J ends were trimmed by 2 bases and 5 bases, with 20 bases remaining between them. Germline V gene sequence: CDR1 SGHRS, CDR2 YFSETQ. DNA for the CDR3: TGCGCCAGCAGCTTCATCAGCACCCTTAGAGGAAACGAGCAGTACTTC. As protein: CASSFISTLRGNEQYF.

This sequence joins TRBV27 and TRBJ2-5, with TRBD2 matching 10 bases. The junction had 5 bases not matched to a gene; V was cut back by 5 bases and J by 5 bases. Germline CDR1 and CDR2: MNHEY and SMNVEV (reference sequence). The CDR3 has 14 amino acids. Written as DNA, the CDR3 is TGTGCCAGCAGTCCCCTAGCGGGAGTTGAGACCCAGTACTTC. Amino acids: CASSPLAGVETQYF.

The chain combines TRBV18 with TRBJ2-2, with D hard to call. The CDR3 contains 15 residues. CDR1 KGHSH and CDR2 LQKENI come from the germline V gene. Trimming left V 3 bases short and J 5 bases short, with 13 bases between. The CDR3 spells CASSPRSVETGELFF. The CDR3 DNA reads TGTGCCAGCTCACCTAGGAGCGTCGAGACCGGGGAGCTGTTTTTT.

The table lists this clonotype with many counts. The gene calls are TRBV5-1 and TRBJ2-1; D may be TRBD2 (5 bases). Germline CDR1 and CDR2: SGHRS and YFSETQ. The ends were cut back, 0 bases at V and 0 bases at J, with 10 bases in the middle. CDR3 size: 16 residues. Here the CDR3 DNA reads TGCGCCAGCAGCTTGGTGGTTGGGAGCTCCTACAATGAGCAGTTCTTC. Its translation is CASSLVVGSSYNEQFF.

This chain uses TRBV7-2 with TRBJ2-7; D remains ambiguous. V was trimmed by 1 base and J by 5 bases, leaving 9 bases between them. CDR3 size: 13 residues. Germline CDR1 is SGHTA and CDR2 is FQGNSA. The CDR3 reads CASSLEAQDEQYF. In DNA, the CDR3 is TGTGCCAGCAGCTTAGAAGCCCAGGACGAGCAGTACTTC. The variable domain in full, completed from reference TRBV7-2 and TRBJ2-7, reads GAGVSQSPSNKVTEKGKDVELRCDPISGHTALYWYRQSLGQGLEFLIYFQGNSAPDKSGLPSDRFSAERTGGSVSTLTIQRTQQEDSAVYLCASSLEAQDEQYFGPGTRLTVT.

At least ten counts were recorded for this clonotype. This chain joins TRBV29-1 and TRBJ1-4; D is uncertain. The germline V gene encodes CDR1 SQVTM and CDR2 ANQGSEA. The length of the CDR3 is 14 residues. Trimming took off 4 bases at V and 8 bases at J, with 17 bases between the two ends. The CDR3 region has the DNA TGCAGCGTTGTTATAGGAGGGAGGAACGAAAAACTGTTTTTT. Amino acid sequence: CSVVIGGRNEKLFF.

The rearrangement joins TRBV7-3 to TRBJ2-2; 7 bases are shared with TRBD1. This CDR3 spans 15 amino acids. CDR1 SGHTA and CDR2 FQGTGA come from the germline V gene. Trimming took 8 bases from V and 0 from J; bases not matched to a gene: 6. The CDR3 sequence: CASSRGPANTGELFF. CDR3 coding DNA: TGTGCCAGCTCAAGGGGGCCCGCGAACACCGGGGAGCTGTTTTTT.

This clonotype was seen only a few times. V is TRBV20-1 and J is TRBJ2-5; D is perhaps TRBD2 (6 bases). V was shortened by 5 bases and J by 6 bases, with 22 bases between the two germline ends. Germline V lookup: CDR1 DFQATT, CDR2 SNEGSKA (reference sequence). The CDR3 runs 15 residues. CDR3 sequence reads: CSARGTGRLLQTQYF. For the CDR3, the DNA is TGCAGTGCTCGCGGGACTGGGCGTTTGTTGCAGACCCAGTACTTC.

This clonotype has only a few counts. J is TRBJ2-1 and V is TRBV27; TRBD1 matches 11 bases. The CDR3 sequence is 15 residues long. V lost 0 bases to trimming and J lost 7 bases; unmatched junction nucleotides: 2. Germline V lookup: CDR1 MNHEY, CDR2 SMNVEV (reference sequence). The CDR3 sequence: CASSLSGTGGNEQFF. The CDR3 DNA reads as TGTGCCAGCAGTTTATCCGGGACAGGGGGTAATGAGCAGTTCTTC.

This chain joins TRBV5-5 and TRBJ2-1, with 11 bases lining up with TRBD2. CDR3 length: 17 amino acids. Germline V CDR1 and CDR2: SGHKS, YYEKEE (reference sequence). Trimming took 0 bases from V and 0 from J; bases not matched to a gene: 2. This chain's CDR3 is CASSLDSGGASYNEQFF. CDR3 nucleotide sequence: TGTGCCAGCAGCTTGGATAGCGGGGGGGCCTCCTACAATGAGCAGTTCTTC.

This clonotype has more than one count but fewer than ten. The V gene is TRBV20-1, the J gene TRBJ2-3; TRBD2 aligns across 8 bases. Germline assignment: CDR1 DFQATT and CDR2 SNEGSKA (reference sequence). The CDR3 extends over 17 amino acids. After removal of 1 base from V and 2 bases from J, the junction contained 11 bases not matched to a gene. Here the CDR3 DNA reads TGCAGTGCTAGAGCGATGACGGGAGGGAAATTCACAGATACGCAGTATTTT. Amino acid sequence: CSARAMTGGKFTDTQYF.

This clonotype came up many times. CDR3 protein: CASSPRSGGLNTDTQYF. In DNA form, the CDR3 reads TGTGCCAGCTCACCAAGGTCGGGCGGTCTAAACACAGATACGCAGTATTTT. This chain connects TRBV18 to TRBJ2-3; D unresolved. V was pared by 2 bases and J by 2 bases, with 17 bases between. CDR3 length: 17 amino acids. Germline-derived CDR1 and CDR2 are KGHSH and LQKENI.

This chain uses TRBV7-9 with TRBJ2-7; D may correspond to TRBD1 or TRBD2 (6 bases each). Germline V gene data show CDR1 as SEHNR and CDR2 as FQNEAQ (reference sequence). V gave up 7 bases and J gave up 7 bases, with 17 bases separating them. This CDR3 contains 13 residues. CDR3 protein: CASTRGGIWEQYF. In nucleotides, the CDR3 is TGTGCCAGCACCCGAGGGGGGATTTGGGAGCAGTACTTC. Based on the CDR3 plus reference TRBV7-9 and TRBJ2-7, the full variable domain is DTGVSQNPRHKITKRGQNVTFRCDPISEHNRLYWYRQTLGQGPEFLTYFQNEAQLEKSRLLSDRFSAERPKGSFSTLEIQRTEQGDSAMYLCASTRGGIWEQYFGPGTRLTVT.

The table lists this clonotype with many counts. The V gene is TRBV14, the J gene TRBJ2-2; no firm D call. Trimming took 1 base from V and 0 from J, leaving 12 bases between them. CDR1 SGHDN and CDR2 FVKESK come from the germline V gene. The CDR3 length is 17 residues. CDR3 amino acids: CASSQVRVGANTGELFF. CDR3 coding DNA: TGTGCCAGCAGCCAAGTAAGGGTCGGAGCGAACACCGGGGAGCTGTTTTTT.

This rearrangement joins TRBV7-9 to TRBJ1-2; the match to TRBD1 covers 7 bases. The trim removed 3 bases at V and 4 bases at J, leaving 11 bases unmatched. Germline V gene lookup returns CDR1 SEHNR and CDR2 FQNEAQ (reference sequence). The CDR3 has 16 amino acids. The CDR3, as DNA: TGTGCCAGCAGCTTGGACGGACAGGAGTTAGGCTATGGCTACACCTTC. Its translation: CASSLDGQELGYGYTF.

This chain connects TRBV5-8 to TRBJ2-7, with a weak D call TRBD1 (8 bases). CDR1 and CDR2 from the germline V gene are SGHTS and YDEGEE. The germline V and J ends were trimmed by 0 bases and 12 bases, with 16 bases remaining between them. This CDR3 contains 13 residues. The CDR3 reads CASSLGQGRDRYF. The CDR3 nucleotides are TGTGCCAGCAGCTTGGGACAGGGGAGGGATAGGTACTTC.

The gene calls are TRBV12-3 or TRBV12-4 and TRBJ1-5; 10 bases are a match to TRBD1. The CDR3 length is 16 residues. Trimming at V came to 3 bases and at J to 7 bases, leaving 9 bases not matched to a gene. CDR3 amino acids: CASSLGGQGTGQPQHF. In DNA, the CDR3 is TGTGCCAGCAGTTTGGGGGGACAGGGGACAGGGCAGCCCCAGCATTTT.

This clonotype has only a few counts. V is TRBV30 and J is TRBJ2-1, with 10 bases fitting TRBD2. Germline CDR1 is GTSNPN and CDR2 is SVGIG (reference sequence). V shed 3 bases and J 6 bases; nucleotides not matched to a gene: 5. This CDR3 contains 14 residues. CDR3 nucleotide sequence: TGTGCCTGGAGCTCGGGACTAGCGATCAATGAGCAGTTCTTC. Its protein product is CAWSSGLAINEQFF.

The rearrangement uses TRBV5-6 and TRBJ2-7; no clear D gene. The CDR3 sequence is 13 residues long. From germline, CDR1 is SGHDT and CDR2 YYEEEE. With 0 bases removed from V and 4 bases from J, the gap between germline ends came to 8 bases. CDR3 sequence: CASSLGLEYEQYF. The CDR3 DNA is TGTGCCAGCAGCTTGGGGTTAGAGTACGAGCAGTACTTC. Using reference TRBV5-6 and TRBJ2-7 for the parts outside the CDR3, the full variable domain is DAGVTQSPTHLIKTRGQQVTLRCSPKSGHDTVSWYQQALGQGPQFIFQYYEEEERQRGNFPDRFSGHQFPNYSSELNVNALLLGDSALYLCASSLGLEYEQYFGPGTRLTVT.